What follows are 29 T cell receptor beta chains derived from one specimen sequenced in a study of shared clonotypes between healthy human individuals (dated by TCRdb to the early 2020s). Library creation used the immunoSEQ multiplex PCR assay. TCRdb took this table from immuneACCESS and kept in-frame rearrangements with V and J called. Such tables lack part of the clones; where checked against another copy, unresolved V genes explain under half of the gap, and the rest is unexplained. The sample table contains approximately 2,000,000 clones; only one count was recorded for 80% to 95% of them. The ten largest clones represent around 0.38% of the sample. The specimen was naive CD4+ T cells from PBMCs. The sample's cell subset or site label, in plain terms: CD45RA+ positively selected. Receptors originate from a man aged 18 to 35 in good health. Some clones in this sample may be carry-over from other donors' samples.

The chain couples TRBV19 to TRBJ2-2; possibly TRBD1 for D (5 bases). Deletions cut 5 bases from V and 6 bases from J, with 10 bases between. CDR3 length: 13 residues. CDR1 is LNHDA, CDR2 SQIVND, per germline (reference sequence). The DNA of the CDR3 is TGTGCCAGTAGTCTCAGGGTGGCCGGGGAGCTGTTTTTT. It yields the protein CASSLRVAGELFF.

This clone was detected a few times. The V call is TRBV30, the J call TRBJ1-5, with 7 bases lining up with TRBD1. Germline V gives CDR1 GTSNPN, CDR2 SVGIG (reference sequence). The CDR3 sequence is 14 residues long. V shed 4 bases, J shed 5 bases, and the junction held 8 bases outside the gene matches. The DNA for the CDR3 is TGTGCCTGGACGATGGACAGGCTAGATCAGCCCCAGCATTTT. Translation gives CAWTMDRLDQPQHF.

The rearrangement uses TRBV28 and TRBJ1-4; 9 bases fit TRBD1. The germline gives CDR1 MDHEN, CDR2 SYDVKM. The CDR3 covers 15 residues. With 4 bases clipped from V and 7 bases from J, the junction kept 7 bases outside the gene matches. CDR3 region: CASSSGQGIREKLFF. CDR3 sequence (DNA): TGTGCCAGCAGTTCGGGACAGGGTATTCGTGAAAAACTGTTTTTT.

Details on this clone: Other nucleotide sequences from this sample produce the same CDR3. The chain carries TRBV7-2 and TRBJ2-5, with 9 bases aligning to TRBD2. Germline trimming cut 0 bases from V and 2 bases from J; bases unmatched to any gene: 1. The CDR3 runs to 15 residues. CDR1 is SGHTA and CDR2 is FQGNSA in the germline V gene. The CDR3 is CASSLALAGQETQYF. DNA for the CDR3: TGTGCCAGCAGCTTAGCCCTAGCGGGACAAGAGACCCAGTACTTC.

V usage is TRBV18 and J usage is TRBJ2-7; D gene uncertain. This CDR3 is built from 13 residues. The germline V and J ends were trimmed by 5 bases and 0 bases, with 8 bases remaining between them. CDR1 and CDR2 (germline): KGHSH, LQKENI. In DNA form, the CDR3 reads TGTGCCAGCTCAGTTGGTGGCTCCTACGAGCAGTACTTC. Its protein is CASSVGGSYEQYF.

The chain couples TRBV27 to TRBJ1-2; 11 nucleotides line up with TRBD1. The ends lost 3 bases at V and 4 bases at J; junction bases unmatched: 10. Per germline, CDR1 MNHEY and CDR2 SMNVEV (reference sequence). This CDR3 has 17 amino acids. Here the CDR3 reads CASSFFPGQGAGYGYTF. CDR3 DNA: TGTGCCAGCAGTTTTTTCCCAGGACAGGGGGCCGGCTATGGCTACACCTTC.

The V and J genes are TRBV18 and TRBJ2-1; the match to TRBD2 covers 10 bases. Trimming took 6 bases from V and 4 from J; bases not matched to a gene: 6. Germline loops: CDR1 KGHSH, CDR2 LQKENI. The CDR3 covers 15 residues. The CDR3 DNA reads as TGTGCCAGCTCGTTCACTAGCGGGATATACAATGAGCAGTTCTTC. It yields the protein CASSFTSGIYNEQFF.

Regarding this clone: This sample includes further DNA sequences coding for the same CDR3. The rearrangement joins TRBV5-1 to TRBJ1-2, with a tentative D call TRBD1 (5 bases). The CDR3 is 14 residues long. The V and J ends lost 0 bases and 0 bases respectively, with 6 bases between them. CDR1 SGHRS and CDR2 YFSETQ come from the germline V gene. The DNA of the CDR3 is TGCGCCAGCAGCTTGGGGACATCTAACTATGGCTACACCTTC. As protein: CASSLGTSNYGYTF.

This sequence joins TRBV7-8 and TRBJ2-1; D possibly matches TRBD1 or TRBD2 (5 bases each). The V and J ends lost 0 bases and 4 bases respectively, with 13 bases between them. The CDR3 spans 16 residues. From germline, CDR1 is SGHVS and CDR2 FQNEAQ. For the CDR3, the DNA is TGTGCCAGCAGCTTAGCGTGGGACGGCCGTTACAATGAGCAGTTCTTC. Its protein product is CASSLAWDGRYNEQFF.

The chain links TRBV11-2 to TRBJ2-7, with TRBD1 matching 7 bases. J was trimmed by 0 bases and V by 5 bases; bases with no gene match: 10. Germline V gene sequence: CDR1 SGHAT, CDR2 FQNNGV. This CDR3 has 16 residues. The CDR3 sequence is CASSPWIGTASYEQYF. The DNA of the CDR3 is TGTGCCAGCAGCCCATGGATCGGGACAGCCTCCTACGAGCAGTACTTC.

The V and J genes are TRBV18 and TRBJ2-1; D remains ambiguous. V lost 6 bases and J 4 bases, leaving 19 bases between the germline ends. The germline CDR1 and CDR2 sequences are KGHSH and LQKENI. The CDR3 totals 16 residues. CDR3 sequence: CASSPQAWQLYNEQFF. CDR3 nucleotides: TGTGCCAGCTCCCCCCAGGCATGGCAGTTATACAATGAGCAGTTCTTC. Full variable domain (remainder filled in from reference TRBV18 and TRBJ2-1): NAGVMQNPRHLVRRRGQEARLRCSPMKGHSHVYWYRQLPEEGLKFMVYLQKENIIDESGMPKERFSAEFPKEGPSILRIQQVVRGDSAAYFCASSPQAWQLYNEQFFGPGTRLTVL.

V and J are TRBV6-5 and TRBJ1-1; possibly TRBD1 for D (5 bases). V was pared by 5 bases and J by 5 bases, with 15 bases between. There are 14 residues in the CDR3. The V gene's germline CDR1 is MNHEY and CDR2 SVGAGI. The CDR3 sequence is CASSARDSLTEAFF. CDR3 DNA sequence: TGTGCCAGCAGTGCCCGGGACTCTTTGACTGAAGCTTTCTTT.

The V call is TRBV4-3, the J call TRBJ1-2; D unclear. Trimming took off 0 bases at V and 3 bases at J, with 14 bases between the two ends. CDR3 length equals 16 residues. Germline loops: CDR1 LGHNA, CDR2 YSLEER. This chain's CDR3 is CASSQEAGRSYYGYTF. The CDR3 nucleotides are TGCGCCAGCAGCCAAGAAGCCGGCAGATCCTACTATGGCTACACCTTC.

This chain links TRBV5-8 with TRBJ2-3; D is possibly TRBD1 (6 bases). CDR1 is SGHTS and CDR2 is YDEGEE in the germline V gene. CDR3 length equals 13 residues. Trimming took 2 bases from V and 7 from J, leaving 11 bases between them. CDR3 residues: CASSFVDSYTQYF. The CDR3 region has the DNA TGTGCCAGCAGCTTCGTGGACAGCTATACGCAGTATTTT.

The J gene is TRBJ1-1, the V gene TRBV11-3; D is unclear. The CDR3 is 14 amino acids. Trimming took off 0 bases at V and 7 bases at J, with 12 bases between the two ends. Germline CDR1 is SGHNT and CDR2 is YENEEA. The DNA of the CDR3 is TGTGCCAGCAGCTTAGATCCTACTGAGGGTGAAGCTTTCTTT. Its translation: CASSLDPTEGEAFF.

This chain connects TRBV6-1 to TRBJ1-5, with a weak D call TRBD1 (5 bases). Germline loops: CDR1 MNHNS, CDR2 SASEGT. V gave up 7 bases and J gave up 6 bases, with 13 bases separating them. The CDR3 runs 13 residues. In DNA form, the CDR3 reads TGTGCCAGCACTGCCAGGGTGAGTCAGCCCCAGCATTTT. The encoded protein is CASTARVSQPQHF.

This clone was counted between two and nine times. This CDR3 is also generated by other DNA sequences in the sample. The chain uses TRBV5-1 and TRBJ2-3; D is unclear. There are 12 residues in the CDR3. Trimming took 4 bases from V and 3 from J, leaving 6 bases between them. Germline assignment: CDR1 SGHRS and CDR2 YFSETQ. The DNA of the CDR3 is TGCGCCAGCAGCCTCACAACAGATACGCAGTATTTT. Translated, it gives CASSLTTDTQYF.

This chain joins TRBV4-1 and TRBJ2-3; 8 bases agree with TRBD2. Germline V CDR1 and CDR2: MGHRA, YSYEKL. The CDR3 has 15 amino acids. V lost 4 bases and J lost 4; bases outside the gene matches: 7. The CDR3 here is CASSRLRLASDTQYF. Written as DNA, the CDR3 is TGCGCCAGCAGCCGGTTGAGACTAGCGTCAGATACGCAGTATTTT.

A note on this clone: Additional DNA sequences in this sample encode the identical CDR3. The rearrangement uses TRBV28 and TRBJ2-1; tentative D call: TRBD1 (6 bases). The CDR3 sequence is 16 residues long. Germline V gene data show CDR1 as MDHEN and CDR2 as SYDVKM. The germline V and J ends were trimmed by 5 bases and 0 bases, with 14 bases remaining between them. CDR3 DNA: TGTGCCAGCAGTCCCCTTGGGGGCGGCTCCTACAATGAGCAGTTCTTC. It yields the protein CASSPLGGGSYNEQFF.

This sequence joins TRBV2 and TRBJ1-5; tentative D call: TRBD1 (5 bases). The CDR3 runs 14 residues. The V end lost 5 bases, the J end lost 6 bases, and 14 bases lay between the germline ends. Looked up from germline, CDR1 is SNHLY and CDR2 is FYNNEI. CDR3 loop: CASSPTGGFQPQHF. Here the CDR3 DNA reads TGTGCCAGCAGTCCCACCGGGGGATTTCAGCCCCAGCATTTT.

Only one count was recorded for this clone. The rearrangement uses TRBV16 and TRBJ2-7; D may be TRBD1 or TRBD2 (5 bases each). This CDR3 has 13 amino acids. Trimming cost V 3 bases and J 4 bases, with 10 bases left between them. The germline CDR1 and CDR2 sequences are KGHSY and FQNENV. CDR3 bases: TGTGCCAGCAGCCACGACGGGGCGTACGAGCAGTACTTC. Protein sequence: CASSHDGAYEQYF.

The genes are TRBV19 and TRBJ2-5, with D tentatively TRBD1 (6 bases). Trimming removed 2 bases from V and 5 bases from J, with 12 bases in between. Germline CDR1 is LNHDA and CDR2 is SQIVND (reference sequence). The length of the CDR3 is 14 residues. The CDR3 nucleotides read TGTGCCAGTAGTATACTTTCTGGGGGCGAGACCCAGTACTTC. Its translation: CASSILSGGETQYF. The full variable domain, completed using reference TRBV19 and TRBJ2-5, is DGGITQSPKYLFRKEGQNVTLSCEQNLNHDAMYWYRQDPGQGLRLIYYSQIVNDFQKGDIAEGYSVSREKKESFPLTVTSAQKNPTAFYLCASSILSGGETQYFGPGTRLLVL.

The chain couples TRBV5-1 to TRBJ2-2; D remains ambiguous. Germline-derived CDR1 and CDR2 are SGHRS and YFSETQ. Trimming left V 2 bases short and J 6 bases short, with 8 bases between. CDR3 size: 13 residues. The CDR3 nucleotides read TGCGCCAGCAGCTTACAGTTGGCCGGGGAGCTGTTTTTT. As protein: CASSLQLAGELFF. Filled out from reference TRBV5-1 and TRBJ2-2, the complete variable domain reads KAGVTQTPRYLIKTRGQQVTLSCSPISGHRSVSWYQQTPGQGLQFLFEYFSETQRNKGNFPGRFSGRQFSNSRSEMNVSTLELGDSALYLCASSLQLAGELFFGEGSRLTVL.

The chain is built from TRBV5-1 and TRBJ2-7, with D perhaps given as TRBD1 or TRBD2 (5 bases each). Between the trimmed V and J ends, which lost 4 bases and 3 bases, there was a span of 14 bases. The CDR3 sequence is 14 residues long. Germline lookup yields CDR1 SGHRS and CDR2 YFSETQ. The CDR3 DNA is TGCGCCAGCAGCCCGGGGCTAGATCTCTACGAGCAGTACTTC. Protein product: CASSPGLDLYEQYF.

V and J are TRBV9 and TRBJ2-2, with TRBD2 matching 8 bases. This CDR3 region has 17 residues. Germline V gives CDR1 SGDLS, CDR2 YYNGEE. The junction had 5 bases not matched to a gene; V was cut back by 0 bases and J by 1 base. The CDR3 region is CASSVAWGLENTGELFF. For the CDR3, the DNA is TGTGCCAGCAGCGTAGCATGGGGACTAGAGAACACCGGGGAGCTGTTTTTT.

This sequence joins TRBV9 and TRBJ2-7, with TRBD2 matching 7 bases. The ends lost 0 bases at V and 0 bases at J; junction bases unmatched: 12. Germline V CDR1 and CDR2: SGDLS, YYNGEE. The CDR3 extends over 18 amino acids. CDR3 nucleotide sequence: TGTGCCAGCAGCGTAGTCCCATTGGGCGCGGGAGTCTCCTACGAGCAGTACTTC. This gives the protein CASSVVPLGAGVSYEQYF.

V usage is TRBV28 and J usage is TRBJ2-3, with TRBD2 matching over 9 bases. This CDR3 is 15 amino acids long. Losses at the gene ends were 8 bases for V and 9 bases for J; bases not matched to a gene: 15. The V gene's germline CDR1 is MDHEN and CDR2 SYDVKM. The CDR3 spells CASSVVAGGQGTQYF. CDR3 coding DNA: TGTGCCAGCTCCGTTGTGGCGGGAGGGCAGGGGACGCAGTATTTT.

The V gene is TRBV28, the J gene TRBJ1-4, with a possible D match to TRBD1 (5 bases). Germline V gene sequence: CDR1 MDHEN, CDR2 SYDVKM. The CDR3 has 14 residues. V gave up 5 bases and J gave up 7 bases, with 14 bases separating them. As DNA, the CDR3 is TGTGCCAGCAGTCATGGGACGGTGGGTGAAAAACTGTTTTTT. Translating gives CASSHGTVGEKLFF.

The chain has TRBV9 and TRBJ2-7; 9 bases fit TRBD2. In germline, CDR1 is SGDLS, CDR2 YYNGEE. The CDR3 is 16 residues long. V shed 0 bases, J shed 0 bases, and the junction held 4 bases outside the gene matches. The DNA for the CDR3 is TGTGCCAGCAGCGTAGCGGAGACTAGCGGCTCCTACGAGCAGTACTTC. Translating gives CASSVAETSGSYEQYF.